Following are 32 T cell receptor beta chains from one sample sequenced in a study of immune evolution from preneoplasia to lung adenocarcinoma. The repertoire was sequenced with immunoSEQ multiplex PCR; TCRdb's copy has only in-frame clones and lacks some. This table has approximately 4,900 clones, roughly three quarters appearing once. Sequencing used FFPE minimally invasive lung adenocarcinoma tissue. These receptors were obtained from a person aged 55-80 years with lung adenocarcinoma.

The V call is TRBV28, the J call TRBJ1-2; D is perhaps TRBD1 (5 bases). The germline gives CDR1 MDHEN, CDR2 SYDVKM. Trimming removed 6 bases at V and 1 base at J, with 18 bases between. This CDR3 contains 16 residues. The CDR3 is CASSPRRGAGNYGYTF. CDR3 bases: TGTGCCAGCAGCCCTAGGAGGGGCGCGGGTAACTATGGCTACACCTTC.

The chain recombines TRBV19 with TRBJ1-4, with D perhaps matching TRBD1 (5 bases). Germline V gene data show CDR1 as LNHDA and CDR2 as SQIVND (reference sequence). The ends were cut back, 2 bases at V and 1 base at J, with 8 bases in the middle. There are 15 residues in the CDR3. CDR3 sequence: CASSISGITNEKLFF. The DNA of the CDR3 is TGTGCCAGTAGTATATCAGGGATAACTAATGAAAAACTGTTTTTT.

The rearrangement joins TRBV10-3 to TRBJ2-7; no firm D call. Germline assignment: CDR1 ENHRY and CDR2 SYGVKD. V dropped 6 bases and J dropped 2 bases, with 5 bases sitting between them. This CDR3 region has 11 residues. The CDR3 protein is CAIRQTYEQYF. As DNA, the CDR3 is TGTGCCATCAGGCAAACCTACGAGCAGTACTTC.

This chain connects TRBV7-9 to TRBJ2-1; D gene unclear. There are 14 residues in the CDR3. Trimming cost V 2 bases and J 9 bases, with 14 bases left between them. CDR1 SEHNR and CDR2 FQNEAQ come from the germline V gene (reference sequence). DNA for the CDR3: TGTGCCAGCAGCTTATCGGCGGACCTAACTGAGCAGTTCTTC. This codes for CASSLSADLTEQFF.

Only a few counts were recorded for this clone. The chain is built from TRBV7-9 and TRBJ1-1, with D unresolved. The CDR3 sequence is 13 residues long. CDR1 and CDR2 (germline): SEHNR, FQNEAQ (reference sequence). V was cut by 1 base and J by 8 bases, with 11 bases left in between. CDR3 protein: CASSLVGSGEAFF. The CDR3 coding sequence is TGTGCCAGCAGCTTAGTGGGGTCGGGGGAAGCTTTCTTT.

The CDR3 loop reads CASSDGQPNSPLHF. The CDR3 nucleotides are TGCGCCAGCAGCGACGGACAGCCTAATTCACCCCTCCACTTT. The rearrangement joins TRBV5-1 to TRBJ1-6; D might be TRBD1 (6 bases). Trimming shortened V by 4 bases and J by 6 bases, and 11 bases separated the two germline ends. CDR1 is SGHRS, CDR2 YFSETQ, per germline. This CDR3 is built from 14 residues. Using reference TRBV5-1 and TRBJ1-6 for the parts outside the CDR3, the full variable domain is KAGVTQTPRYLIKTRGQQVTLSCSPISGHRSVSWYQQTPGQGLQFLFEYFSETQRNKGNFPGRFSGRQFSNSRSEMNVSTLELGDSALYLCASSDGQPNSPLHFGNGTRLTVT.

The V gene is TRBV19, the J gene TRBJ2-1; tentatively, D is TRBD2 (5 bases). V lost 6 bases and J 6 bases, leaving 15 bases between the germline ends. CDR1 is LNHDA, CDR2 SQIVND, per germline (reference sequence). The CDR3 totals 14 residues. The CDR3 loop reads CASSPTRTANEQFF. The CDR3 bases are TGTGCCAGTAGCCCTACTAGAACTGCCAATGAGCAGTTCTTC.

The CDR3 reads CASSPDRGGYEQYF. The DNA for the CDR3 is TGTGCCAGCAGCCCGGACAGGGGCGGGTACGAGCAGTACTTC. The V gene is TRBV7-3, the J gene TRBJ2-7; 9 bases align to TRBD1. The germline V gene has CDR1 SGHTA and CDR2 FQGTGA. CDR3 size: 14 residues. With V trimmed by 5 bases and J by 4 bases, 6 bases remained unmatched.

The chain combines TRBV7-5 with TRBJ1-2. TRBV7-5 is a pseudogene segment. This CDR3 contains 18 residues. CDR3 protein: CARSLVGGSAPAIYGYTF. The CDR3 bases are TGTGCCAGAAGCTTAGTCGGGGGCTCTGCCCCAGCCATCTATGGCTACACCTTC.

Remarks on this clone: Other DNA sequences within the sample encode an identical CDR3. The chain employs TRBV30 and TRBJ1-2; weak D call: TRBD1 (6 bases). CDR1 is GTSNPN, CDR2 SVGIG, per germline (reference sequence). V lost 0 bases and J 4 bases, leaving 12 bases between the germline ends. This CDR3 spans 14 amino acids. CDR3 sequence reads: CAWSVQGQGYGYTF. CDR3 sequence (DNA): TGTGCCTGGAGTGTCCAGGGGCAGGGCTATGGCTACACCTTC.

DNA of the CDR3: TGTGCCAGTAGTATCGGGGATAACAATCAGCCCCAGCATTTT. This codes for CASSIGDNNQPQHF. The chain couples TRBV19 to TRBJ1-5; D is unresolved. Between the trimmed V and J ends, which lost 3 bases and 3 bases, there was a span of 9 bases. CDR1 is LNHDA and CDR2 is SQIVND in the germline V gene (reference sequence). The CDR3 sequence is 14 residues long.

The CDR3 spells CASSQDPGSTDTQYF. The CDR3 DNA sequence: TGTGCCAGCAGTCAAGACCCCGGGAGCACAGATACGCAGTATTTT. The J gene is TRBJ2-3, the V gene TRBV6-4; D is ambiguous. Germline assignment: CDR1 MRHNA and CDR2 SNTAGT. The CDR3 covers 15 residues. Trimming stripped 5 bases from V and 0 bases from J, with 12 bases between.

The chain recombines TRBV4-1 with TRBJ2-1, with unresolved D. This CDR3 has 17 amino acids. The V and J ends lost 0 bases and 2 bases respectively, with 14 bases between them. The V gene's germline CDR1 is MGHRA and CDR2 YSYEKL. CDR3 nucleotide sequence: TGCGCCAGCAGCCAAGAACGAAGGCAGTCGGCCTACAATGAGCAGTTCTTC. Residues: CASSQERRQSAYNEQFF.

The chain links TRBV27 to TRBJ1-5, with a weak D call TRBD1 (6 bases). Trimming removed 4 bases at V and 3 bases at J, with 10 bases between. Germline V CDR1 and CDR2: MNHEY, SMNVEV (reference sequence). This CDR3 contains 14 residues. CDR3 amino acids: CASSSGENNQPQHF. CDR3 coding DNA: TGTGCCAGCAGTTCAGGGGAGAACAATCAGCCCCAGCATTTT.

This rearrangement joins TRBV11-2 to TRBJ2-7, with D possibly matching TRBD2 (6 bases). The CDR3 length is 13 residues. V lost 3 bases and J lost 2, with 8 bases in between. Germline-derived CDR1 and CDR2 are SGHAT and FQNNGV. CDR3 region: CASSFSGTYEQYF. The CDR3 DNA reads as TGTGCCAGCAGCTTTAGCGGAACCTACGAGCAGTACTTC.

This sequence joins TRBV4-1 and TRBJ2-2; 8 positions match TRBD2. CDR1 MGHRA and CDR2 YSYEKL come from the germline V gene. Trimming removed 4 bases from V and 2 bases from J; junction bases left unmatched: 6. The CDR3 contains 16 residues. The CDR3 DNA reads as TGCGCCAGCAGCCTTTTGGCGGGGGGAAACACCGGGGAGCTGTTTTTT. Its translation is CASSLLAGGNTGELFF.

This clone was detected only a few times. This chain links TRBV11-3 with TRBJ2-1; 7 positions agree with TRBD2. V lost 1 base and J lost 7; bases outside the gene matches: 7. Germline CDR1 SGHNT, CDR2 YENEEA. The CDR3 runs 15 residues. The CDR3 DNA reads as TGTGCCAGCAGCTTAGCCAGCGGGGCTTTTAATGAGCAGTTCTTC. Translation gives CASSLASGAFNEQFF.

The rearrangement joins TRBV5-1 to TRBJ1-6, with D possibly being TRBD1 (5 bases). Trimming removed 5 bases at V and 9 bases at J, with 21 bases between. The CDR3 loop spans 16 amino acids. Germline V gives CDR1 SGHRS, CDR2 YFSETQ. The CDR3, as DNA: TGCGCCAGCAGAGAAGACAGCACCTACTCGAGTTCACCCCTCCACTTT. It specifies CASREDSTYSSSPLHF.

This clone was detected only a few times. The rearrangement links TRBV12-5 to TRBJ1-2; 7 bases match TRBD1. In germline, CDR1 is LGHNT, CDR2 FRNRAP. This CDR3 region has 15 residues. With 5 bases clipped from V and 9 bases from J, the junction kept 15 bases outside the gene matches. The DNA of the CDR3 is TGTGCTAGTGGTCCTTCAACAGGGGCGTTTAATCGCTACACCTTC. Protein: CASGPSTGAFNRYTF. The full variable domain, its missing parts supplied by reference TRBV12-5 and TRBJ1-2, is DARVTQTPRHKVTEMGQEVTMRCQPILGHNTVFWYRQTMMQGLELLAYFRNRAPLDDSGMPKDRFSAEMPDATLATLKIQPSEPRDSAVYFCASGPSTGAFNRYTFGSGTRLTVV.

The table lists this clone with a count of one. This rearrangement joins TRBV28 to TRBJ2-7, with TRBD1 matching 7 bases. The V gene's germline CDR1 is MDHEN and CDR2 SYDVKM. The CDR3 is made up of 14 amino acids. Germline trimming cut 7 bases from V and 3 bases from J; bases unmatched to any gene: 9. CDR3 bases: TGTGCCAGCACAATTTCGGGACAGATCTACGAGCAGTACTTC. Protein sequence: CASTISGQIYEQYF.

The CDR3: CATSRGSGGITDTQYF. The CDR3 DNA reads TGTGCCACCAGCAGGGGTAGCGGGGGGATCACAGATACGCAGTATTTT. The chain links TRBV15 to TRBJ2-3; 10 bases agree with TRBD2. V gave up 3 bases and J gave up 2 bases; unmatched junction bases: 5. Germline V gene lookup returns CDR1 LNHNV and CDR2 YYDKDF (reference sequence). The CDR3 has 16 amino acids.

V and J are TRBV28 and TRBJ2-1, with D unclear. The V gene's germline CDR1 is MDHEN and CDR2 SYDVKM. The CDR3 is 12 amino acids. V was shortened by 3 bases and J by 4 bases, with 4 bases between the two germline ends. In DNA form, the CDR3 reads TGTGCCAGCAGTTTTCAGTACAATGAGCAGTTCTTC. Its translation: CASSFQYNEQFF. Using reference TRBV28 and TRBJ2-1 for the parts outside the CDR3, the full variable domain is DVKVTQSSRYLVKRTGEKVFLECVQDMDHENMFWYRQDPGLGLRLIYFSYDVKMKEKGDIPEGYSVSREKKERFSLILESASTNQTSMYLCASSFQYNEQFFGPGTRLTVL.

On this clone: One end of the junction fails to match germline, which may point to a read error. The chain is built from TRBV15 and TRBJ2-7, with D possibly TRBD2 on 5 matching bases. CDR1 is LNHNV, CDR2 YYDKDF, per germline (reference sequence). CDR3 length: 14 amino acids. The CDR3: CATSGDGDHGEQYF. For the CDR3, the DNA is TGTGCCACCAGCGGAGACGGGGATCATGGCGAGCAGTACTTC.

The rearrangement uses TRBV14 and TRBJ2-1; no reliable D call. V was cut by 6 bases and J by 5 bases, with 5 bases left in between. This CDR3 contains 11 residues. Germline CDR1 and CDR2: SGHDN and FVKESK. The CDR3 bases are TGTGCCAGCAGTGTCAACAATGAGCAGTTCTTC. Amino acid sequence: CASSVNNEQFF.

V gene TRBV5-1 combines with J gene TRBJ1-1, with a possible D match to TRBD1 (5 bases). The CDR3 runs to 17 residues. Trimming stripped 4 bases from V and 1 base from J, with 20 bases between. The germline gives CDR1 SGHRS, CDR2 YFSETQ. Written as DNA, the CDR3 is TGCGCCAGCAGCCCCGGGACGGGAGGGTGGAAGAACACTGAAGCTTTCTTT. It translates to CASSPGTGGWKNTEAFF.

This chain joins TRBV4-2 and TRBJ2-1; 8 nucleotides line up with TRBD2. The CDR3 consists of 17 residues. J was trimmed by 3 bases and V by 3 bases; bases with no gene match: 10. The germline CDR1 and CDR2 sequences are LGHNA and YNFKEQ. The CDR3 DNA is TGTGCCAGCAGCCAGGCGGGGGTAGCGGGGTTCTACAATGAGCAGTTCTTC. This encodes CASSQAGVAGFYNEQFF.

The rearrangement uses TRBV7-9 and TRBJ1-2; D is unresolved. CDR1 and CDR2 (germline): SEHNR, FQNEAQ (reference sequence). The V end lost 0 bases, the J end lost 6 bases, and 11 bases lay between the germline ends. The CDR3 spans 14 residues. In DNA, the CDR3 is TGTGCCAGCAGCTTAGCGACTGACCGGGATGGCTACACCTTC. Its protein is CASSLATDRDGYTF.

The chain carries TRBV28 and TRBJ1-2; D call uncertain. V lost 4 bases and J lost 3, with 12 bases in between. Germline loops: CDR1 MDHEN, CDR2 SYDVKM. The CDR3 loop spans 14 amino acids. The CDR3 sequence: CASSSSDGHYGYTF. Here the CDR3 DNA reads TGTGCCAGCAGTTCCTCGGACGGACACTATGGCTACACCTTC.

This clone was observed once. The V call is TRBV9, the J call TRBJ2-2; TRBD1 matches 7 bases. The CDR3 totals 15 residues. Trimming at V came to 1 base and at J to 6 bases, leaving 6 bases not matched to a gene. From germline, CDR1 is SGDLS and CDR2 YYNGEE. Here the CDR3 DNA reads TGTGCCAGCAGCGTAACCCAGGGGGTCCCCGGGGAGCTGTTTTTT. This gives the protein CASSVTQGVPGELFF.

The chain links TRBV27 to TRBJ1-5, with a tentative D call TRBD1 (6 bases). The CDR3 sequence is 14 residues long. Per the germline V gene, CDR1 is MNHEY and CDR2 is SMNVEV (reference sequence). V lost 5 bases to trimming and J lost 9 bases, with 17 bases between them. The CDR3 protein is CASSPRGPHAPQHF. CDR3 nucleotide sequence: TGTGCCAGCAGTCCCAGGGGACCTCACGCGCCCCAGCATTTT.

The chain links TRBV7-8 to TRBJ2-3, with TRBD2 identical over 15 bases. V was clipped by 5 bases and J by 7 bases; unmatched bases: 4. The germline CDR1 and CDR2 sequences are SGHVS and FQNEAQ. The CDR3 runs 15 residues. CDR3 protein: CASSRTSGGAYTQYF. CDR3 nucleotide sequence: TGTGCCAGCAGCCGGACTAGCGGGGGGGCCTATACGCAGTATTTT.

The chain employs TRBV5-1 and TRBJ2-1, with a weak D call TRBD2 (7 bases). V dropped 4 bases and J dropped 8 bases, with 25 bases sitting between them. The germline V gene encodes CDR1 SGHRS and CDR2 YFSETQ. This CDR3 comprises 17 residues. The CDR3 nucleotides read TGCGCCAGCAGCCTCCCGGGCGGGGGCCCCCTAAGGGATGAGCAGTTCTTC. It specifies CASSLPGGGPLRDEQFF.